Listed below are T cell receptor beta chains from one sample, sequenced in a study of blood T cell repertoires in COVID-19. Sequencing used immunoSEQ multiplex PCR; TCRdb keeps in-frame clones, though not all of them. The table includes tens of thousands of clones, more than 70% detected once. The specimen sequenced was PBMCs or T cells enriched from blood (not recorded which). Receptors originate from a woman in her thirties or forties who had recovered from COVID-19. The CDR3 runs from the conserved cysteine through the conserved F or W. D genes are given only for firm matches.

d_call,v_call,j_call,cdr3_aa,cdr3_nt
-,TRBV9,TRBJ1-3,CASSPPGTGNTIYF,TGTGCCAGCAGCCCCCCAGGGACTGGAAACACCATATATTTT
TRBD1,TRBV19,TRBJ2-3,CASTSETGGSTDTQYF,TGTGCCAGTACCTCCGAGACAGGGGGCAGCACAGATACGCAGTATTTT
TRBD2,TRBV5-1,TRBJ2-5,CASSTGGGPTQETQYF,TGCGCCAGCAGCACGGGCGGGGGGCCTACTCAAGAGACCCAGTACTTC
-,TRBV18,TRBJ2-7,CASSPSNSYEQYF,TGTGCCAGCTCACCATCCAACTCCTACGAGCAGTACTTC
TRBD1,TRBV14,TRBJ2-3,CASSHNGQGADTQYF,TGTGCCAGCAGCCACAACGGACAGGGCGCAGATACGCAGTATTTT
-,TRBV9,TRBJ1-3,CASSGPVQERTTIYF,TGTGCCAGCAGCGGACCCGTACAGGAGCGAACAACCATATATTTT
-,TRBV27,TRBJ2-5,CASSLPGLETQYF,TGTGCCAGCAGTTTACCAGGGTTAGAGACCCAGTACTTC
-,TRBV6-6,TRBJ2-7,CATTGISYEQYF,TGTGCCACTACAGGAATCTCCTACGAGCAGTACTTC
-,TRBV6-5,TRBJ1-1,CASKAGQNTEAFF,TGTGCCAGCAAAGCAGGGCAGAACACTGAAGCTTTCTTT
TRBD1,TRBV11-3,TRBJ1-2,CASSLRTGIGYTF,TGTGCCAGCAGCTTACGGACAGGAATTGGCTACACCTTC
TRBD2,TRBV3-1/TRBV3-2,TRBJ2-3,CASSHGAGKSTDTQYF,TGTGCCAGCAGCCATGGAGCGGGGAAAAGCACAGATACGCAGTATTTT
TRBD2,TRBV11-3,TRBJ2-5,CASSLGTSQQETQYF,TGTGCCAGCAGCTTAGGGACTAGTCAGCAAGAGACCCAGTACTTC
-,TRBV9,TRBJ1-6,CASSVGGNHNSPLHF,TGTGCCAGCAGCGTAGGGGGCAACCATAATTCACCCCTCCACTTT
TRBD1,TRBV6-1,TRBJ2-1,CASSETGGVYNEQFF,TGTGCCAGCAGTGAAACAGGGGGTGTCTACAATGAGCAGTTCTTC
-,TRBV7-9,TRBJ2-7,CASSLQIAPYEQYF,TGTGCCAGCAGCCTACAAATAGCCCCCTACGAGCAGTACTTC
TRBD1,TRBV6-2/TRBV6-3,TRBJ2-1,CASSWTGLGEQFF,TGTGCCAGCAGTTGGACAGGGCTTGGTGAGCAGTTCTTC
TRBD1,TRBV4-1,TRBJ2-5,CASSQVRTGGPETQYF,TGCGCCAGCAGCCAAGTAAGGACAGGGGGGCCAGAGACCCAGTACTTC
TRBD1,TRBV11-2,TRBJ1-5,CASSSDRVNQPQHF,TGTGCCAGCAGCTCTGACAGGGTCAATCAGCCCCAGCATTTT
TRBD1,TRBV2,TRBJ2-2,CASRGNRGLVGTGELFF,TGTGCCAGCAGGGGGAACAGGGGGCTAGTGGGCACCGGGGAGCTGTTTTTT
TRBD1,TRBV13,TRBJ1-1,CASSSAGGNTEAFF,TGTGCCAGCAGCTCGGCAGGGGGGAACACTGAAGCTTTCTTT
-,TRBV20-1,TRBJ1-1,CSASDPARGPGTEAFF,TGCAGTGCTAGTGACCCGGCCAGGGGACCCGGTACTGAAGCTTTCTTT
TRBD1,TRBV10-3,TRBJ1-6,CAISESGTANSPLHF,TGTGCCATCAGTGAGTCGGGGACAGCTAATTCACCCCTCCACTTT
TRBD2,TRBV9,TRBJ2-1,CASSVGAGVNEQFF,TGTGCCAGCAGCGTAGGAGCGGGGGTCAATGAGCAGTTCTTC
-,TRBV7-2,TRBJ2-2,CASSLGRQDTGELFF,TGTGCCAGCAGCTTAGGAAGACAGGACACCGGGGAGCTGTTTTTT